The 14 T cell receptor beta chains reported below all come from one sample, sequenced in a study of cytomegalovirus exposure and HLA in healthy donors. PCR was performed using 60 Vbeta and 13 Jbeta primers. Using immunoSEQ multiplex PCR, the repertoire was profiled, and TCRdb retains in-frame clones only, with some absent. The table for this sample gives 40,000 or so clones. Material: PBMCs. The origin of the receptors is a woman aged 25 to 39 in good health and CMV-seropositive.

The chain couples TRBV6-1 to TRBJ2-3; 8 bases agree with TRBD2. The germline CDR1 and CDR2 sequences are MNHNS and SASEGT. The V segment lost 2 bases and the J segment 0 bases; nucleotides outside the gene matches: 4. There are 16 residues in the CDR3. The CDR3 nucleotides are TGTGCCAGCAGTGAAAGGCGCGGGAGGAGCACAGATACGCAGTATTTT. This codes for CASSERRGRSTDTQYF.

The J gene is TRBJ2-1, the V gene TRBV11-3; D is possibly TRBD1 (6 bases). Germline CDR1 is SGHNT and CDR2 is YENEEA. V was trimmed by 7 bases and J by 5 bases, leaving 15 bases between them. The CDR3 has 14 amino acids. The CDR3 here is CASTHRDDDNEQFF. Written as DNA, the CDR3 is TGTGCCAGCACCCACAGGGACGATGACAATGAGCAGTTCTTC.

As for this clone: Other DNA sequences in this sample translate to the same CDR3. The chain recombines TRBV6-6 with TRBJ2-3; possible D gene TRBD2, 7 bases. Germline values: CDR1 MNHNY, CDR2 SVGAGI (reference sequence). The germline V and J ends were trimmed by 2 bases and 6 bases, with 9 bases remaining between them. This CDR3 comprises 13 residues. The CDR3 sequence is CASSYGGADTQYF. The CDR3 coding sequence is TGTGCCAGCAGTTACGGGGGGGCGGATACGCAGTATTTT.

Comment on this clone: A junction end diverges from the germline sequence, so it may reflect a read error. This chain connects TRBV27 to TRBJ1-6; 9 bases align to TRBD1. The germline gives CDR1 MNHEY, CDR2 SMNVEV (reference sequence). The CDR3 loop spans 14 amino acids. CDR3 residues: CASSSDRGYSPLHF. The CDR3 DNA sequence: TGTGCCAGCAGTTCGGACAGGGGTTATTCGCCCCTCCACTTT.

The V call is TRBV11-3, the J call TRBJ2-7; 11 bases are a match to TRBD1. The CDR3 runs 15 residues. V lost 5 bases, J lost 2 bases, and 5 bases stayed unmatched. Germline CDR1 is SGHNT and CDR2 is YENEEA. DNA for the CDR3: TGTGCCAGCAGCCTGGGACAGGGGGGCACCTACGAGCAGTACTTC. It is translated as CASSLGQGGTYEQYF.

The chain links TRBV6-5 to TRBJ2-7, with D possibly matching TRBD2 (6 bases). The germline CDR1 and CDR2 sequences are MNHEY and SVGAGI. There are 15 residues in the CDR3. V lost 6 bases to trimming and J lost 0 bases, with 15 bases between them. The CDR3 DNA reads TGTGCCAGCAGCCCCGGTTGGGACTCCTCCTACGAGCAGTACTTC. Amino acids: CASSPGWDSSYEQYF.

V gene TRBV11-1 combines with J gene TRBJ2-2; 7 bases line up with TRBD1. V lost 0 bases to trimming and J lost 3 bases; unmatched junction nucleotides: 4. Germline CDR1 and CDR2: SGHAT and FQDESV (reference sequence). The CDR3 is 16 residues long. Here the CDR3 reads CASSLAGGRDTGELFF. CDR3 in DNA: TGTGCCAGCAGCTTAGCAGGGGGCAGGGACACCGGGGAGCTGTTTTTT.

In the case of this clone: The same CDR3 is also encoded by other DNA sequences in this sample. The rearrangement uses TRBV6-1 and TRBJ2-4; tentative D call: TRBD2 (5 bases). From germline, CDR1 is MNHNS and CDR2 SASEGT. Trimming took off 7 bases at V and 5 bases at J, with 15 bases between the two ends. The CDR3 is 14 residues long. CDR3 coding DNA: TGTGCCAGCACCCTCCATCGGGGTGAAAACATTCAGTACTTC. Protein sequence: CASTLHRGENIQYF.

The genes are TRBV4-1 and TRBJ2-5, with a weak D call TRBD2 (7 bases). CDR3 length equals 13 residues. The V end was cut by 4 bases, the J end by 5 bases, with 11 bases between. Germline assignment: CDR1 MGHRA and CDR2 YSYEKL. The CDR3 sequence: CASSRGGVETQYF. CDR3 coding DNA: TGCGCCAGCAGCCGGGGGGGCGTGGAGACCCAGTACTTC.

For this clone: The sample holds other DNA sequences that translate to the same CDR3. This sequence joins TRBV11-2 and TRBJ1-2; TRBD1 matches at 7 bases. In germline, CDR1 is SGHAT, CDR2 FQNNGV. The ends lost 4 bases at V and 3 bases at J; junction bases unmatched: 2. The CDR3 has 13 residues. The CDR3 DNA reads TGTGCCAGCAGCTCGACAGGGTACTATGGCTACACCTTC. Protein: CASSSTGYYGYTF.

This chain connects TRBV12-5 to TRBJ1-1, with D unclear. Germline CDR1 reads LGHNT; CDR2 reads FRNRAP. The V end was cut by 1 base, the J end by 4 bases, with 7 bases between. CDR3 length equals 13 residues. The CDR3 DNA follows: TGTGCTAGTGGTTTGGAGGGAGGCACTGAAGCTTTCTTT. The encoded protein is CASGLEGGTEAFF.

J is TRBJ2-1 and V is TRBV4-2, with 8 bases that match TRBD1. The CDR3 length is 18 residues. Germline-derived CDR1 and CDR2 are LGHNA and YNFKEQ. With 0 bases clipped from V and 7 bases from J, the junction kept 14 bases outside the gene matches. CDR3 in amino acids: CASSQDMSRGRGGNEQFF. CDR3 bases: TGTGCCAGCAGCCAAGATATGAGCAGGGGGCGAGGTGGGAATGAGCAGTTCTTC.

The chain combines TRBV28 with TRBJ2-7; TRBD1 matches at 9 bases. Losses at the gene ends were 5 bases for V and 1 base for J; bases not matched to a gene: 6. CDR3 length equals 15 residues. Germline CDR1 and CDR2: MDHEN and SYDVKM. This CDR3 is CASSKTGGASYEQYF. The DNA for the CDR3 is TGTGCCAGCAGTAAAACAGGGGGCGCTTCCTACGAGCAGTACTTC.

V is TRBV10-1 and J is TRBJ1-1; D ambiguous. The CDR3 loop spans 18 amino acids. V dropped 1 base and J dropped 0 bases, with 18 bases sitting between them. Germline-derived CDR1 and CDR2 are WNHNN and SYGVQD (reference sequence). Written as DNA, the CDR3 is TGCGCCAGCAGTGAGTTAGAGAACAGCCTCTTGGTGAACACTGAAGCTTTCTTT. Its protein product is CASSELENSLLVNTEAFF.